This TCR beta chain originates from a study of T cell responses to AZD1222 COVID-19 vaccine. This clone appeared once. As yet, its antigen is unknown. Whether given at about 4 or about 12 weeks, second doses were pooled. The ends were cut back, 1 base at V and 1 base at J, with 5 bases in the middle. The CDR3 sequence is 13 residues long. Germline CDR1 and CDR2: SGHNT and YENEEA. Whole-study findings and limits: Clonal diversity may have been underestimated, and the donors were mostly white British, with more females than males.

Measured with immunoSEQ multiplex PCR; TCRdb has only the in-frame clones, and not every one. The sample holds 95,000 to 150,000 clones, roughly 90% seen once. The clonotype comes from an adult who received the AZD1222 COVID-19 vaccine. J is TRBJ2-7 and V is TRBV11-3; D gene unclear. The starting material was peripheral blood, obtained 28 days after the second AZD1222 dose. CDR3 loop: CASSLGQSYEQYF. Written as DNA, the CDR3 is TGTGCCAGCAGCTTAGGCCAATCCTACGAGCAGTACTTC. Combining the CDR3 with reference TRBV11-3 and TRBJ2-7 gives the whole variable domain EAGVVQSPRYKIIEKKQPVAFWCNPISGHNTLYWYLQNLGQGPELLIRYENEEAVDDSQLPKDRFSAERLKGVDSTLKIQPAELGDSAVYLCASSLGQSYEQYFGPGTRLTVT.